This T cell receptor beta chain derives from a study of identical twins. In its sample, this clonotype was seen a few times. Its antigen remains unidentified. The CDR3 sequence is 16 residues long. Unmatched junction bases numbered 4, after V lost 4 bases and J lost 4 bases. Germline-derived CDR1 and CDR2 are MGHRA and YSYEKL. TCRdb independently ran MiXCR on the 5' RACE reads; one entry per CDR3 protein. The sample consists of about 470,000 distinct CDR3 sequences, 20% to 25% of them appearing once. Whole-study findings and limits: Whereas memory repertoires showed no such difference, abundant cord blood beta clonotypes carried fewer insertions.

These data are also associated with another study on T cells expressing NK-cell markers. That work adds: The sequencing cohort of eight donors included seven HCMV-seropositive individuals and one seronegative individual. T cells sorted in several experiments were restricted to alpha-beta TCR T cells by an anti-gamma-delta TCR antibody.

This receptor was obtained from a woman aged 18-30 years in good health. The sequencing sample was made of CD4+ T cells sorted from blood. The chain combines TRBV4-1 with TRBJ2-3, with 14 bases lining up with TRBD2. The chain's CDR3 is CASSRGLAGVADTQYF. In DNA, the CDR3 is TGCGCCAGCAGCCGGGGACTAGCGGGAGTTGCAGATACGCAGTATTTT.